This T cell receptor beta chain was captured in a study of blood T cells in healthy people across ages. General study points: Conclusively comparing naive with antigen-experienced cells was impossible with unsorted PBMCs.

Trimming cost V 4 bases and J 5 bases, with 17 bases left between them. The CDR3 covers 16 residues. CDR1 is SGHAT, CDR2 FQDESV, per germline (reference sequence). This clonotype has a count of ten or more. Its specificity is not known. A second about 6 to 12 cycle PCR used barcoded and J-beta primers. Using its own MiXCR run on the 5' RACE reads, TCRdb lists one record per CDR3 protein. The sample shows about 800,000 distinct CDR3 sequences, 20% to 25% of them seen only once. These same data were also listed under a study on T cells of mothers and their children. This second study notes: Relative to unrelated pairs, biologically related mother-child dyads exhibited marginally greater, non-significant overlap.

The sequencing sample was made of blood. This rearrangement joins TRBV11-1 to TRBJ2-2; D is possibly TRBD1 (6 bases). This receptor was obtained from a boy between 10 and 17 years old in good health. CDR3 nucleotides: TGTGCCAGCAGCTCCGCAGGGGCGAGGCTGACCGGGGAGCTGTTTTTT. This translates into CASSSAGARLTGELFF. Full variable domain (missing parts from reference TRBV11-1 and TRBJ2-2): EAEVAQSPRYKITEKSQAVAFWCDPISGHATLYWYRQILGQGPELLVQFQDESVVDDSQLPKDRFSAERLKGVDSTLKIQPAELGDSAMYLCASSSAGARLTGELFFGEGSRLTVL.